The clone carrying this TCR beta chain was seen more than once but under ten times. The authors prepared the TCRbeta library with unique molecular identifiers. In TCRdb, the PCR reads were re-called with MiXCR into one record per CDR3 protein. The table records about 640,000 distinct CDR3 sequences, 10% to 15% of them present only once. V lost 4 bases and J lost 2; bases outside the gene matches: 2. The CDR3 is 15 residues long. The data are from a study of T-cell reconstitution after alpha-beta-depleted transplantation in children. The chain is built from TRBV12-3 or TRBV12-4 and TRBJ1-3, with 10 bases identical to TRBD1. Sample: PBMCs, mostly from graft donor cells, taken 360 days after TCRalphabeta/CD19-depleted stem cell transplant. The receptor was isolated from a male patient between 5 and 17 years old who had a stem cell transplant for acute myeloid leukemia, so the T cells may come from the graft donor. CDR3 coding DNA: TGTGCCAGCAGTTGGGGGACAGGGGCTGGAAACACCATATATTTT. Its protein is CASSWGTGAGNTIYF.